The 20 T cell receptor beta chains given below trace back to one sample, sequenced in a study of Graves' ophthalmopathy and Graves' hyperthyroidism. Investigators amplified TCR beta CDR3 regions from RNA transcripts. The first round was an RT-PCR with HTBI primers, and the second round was a multiplex PCR. TCRdb fed the multiplex PCR reads into MiXCR, producing one record per CDR3 protein. The repertoire holds over 150,000 distinct CDR3 sequences, with less than 45% as singletons. The sample comprised peripheral blood. The receptors originated from a woman between 40 and 50 years old with Graves' ophthalmopathy.

This clonotype was seen ten or more times. This sequence joins TRBV27 and TRBJ2-4; 10 positions match TRBD2. The V gene's germline CDR1 is MNHEY and CDR2 SMNVEV (reference sequence). The CDR3 is made up of 14 amino acids. The V gene end was trimmed by 6 bases and the J gene end by 9 bases; junction bases not matched to a gene: 8. The CDR3 sequence is CASRRAGGGGIQYF. CDR3 coding DNA: TGTGCCAGCAGGAGAGCGGGGGGGGGCGGCATTCAGTACTTC.

The V call is TRBV12-5, the J call TRBJ1-2; no firm D call. The germline V gene encodes CDR1 LGHNT and CDR2 FRNRAP. The CDR3 spans 15 residues. The ends were cut back, 0 bases at V and 4 bases at J, with 12 bases in the middle. The CDR3 reads CASGLVHGRLYGYTF. The DNA for the CDR3 is TGTGCTAGTGGTTTGGTACACGGCAGACTCTATGGCTACACCTTC.

This clonotype was observed at least ten times. The J gene is TRBJ2-7, the V gene TRBV7-2; TRBD1 might be the D (6 bases). The germline V gene has CDR1 SGHTA and CDR2 FQGNSA. V lost 5 bases and J lost 3, with 23 bases in between. CDR3 size: 17 residues. The CDR3 sequence is CASSINSHRVKHYEQYF. The CDR3 nucleotides read TGTGCCAGCAGCATAAACTCACACAGGGTCAAGCACTACGAGCAGTACTTC.

The sample holds many counts of this clonotype. This chain connects TRBV5-1 to TRBJ2-7; D remains unclear. Deletions cut 0 bases from V and 0 bases from J, with 7 bases between. The length of the CDR3 is 14 residues. Per the germline V gene, CDR1 is SGHRS and CDR2 is YFSETQ. CDR3 DNA: TGCGCCAGCAGCTTGGTCACCGACTCCTACGAGCAGTACTTC. Translation: CASSLVTDSYEQYF.

A few counts support this clonotype. V and J are TRBV28 and TRBJ2-5; D unclear. With 7 bases removed from V and 5 bases from J, the gap between germline ends came to 8 bases. Germline lookup yields CDR1 MDHEN and CDR2 SYDVKM. CDR3 length: 11 residues. CDR3 sequence reads: CASTRTETQYF. CDR3 coding DNA: TGTGCCAGCACAAGGACCGAGACCCAGTACTTC.

This clonotype was observed at least ten times. This rearrangement joins TRBV12-3 or TRBV12-4 to TRBJ2-5; 13 nucleotides line up with TRBD2. CDR3 length: 19 amino acids. Trimming cost V 1 base and J 5 bases; bases outside gene matches: 13. CDR3 nucleotide sequence: TGTGCCAGCAGTTTAGGGTTAACTAGCGGGAGGGCCGTCGGGGAGACCCAGTACTTC. Encoded protein: CASSLGLTSGRAVGETQYF.

This chain's CDR3 is CASRKGLAGPSTDTQYF. CDR3 bases: TGTGCCAGCAGGAAGGGACTAGCGGGGCCTAGCACAGATACGCAGTATTTT. The V call is TRBV2, the J call TRBJ2-3, with 13 bases fitting TRBD2. V trimming: 6 bases; J trimming: 0 bases; junction bases outside the gene matches: 6. The CDR3 loop spans 17 amino acids. Germline V gives CDR1 SNHLY, CDR2 FYNNEI.

This clonotype was detected ten times or more. The chain joins TRBV24-1 to TRBJ1-5; 7 nucleotides line up with TRBD1. Germline CDR1 and CDR2: KGHDR and SFDVKD. This CDR3 region has 14 residues. With 4 bases clipped from V and 3 bases from J, the junction kept 2 bases outside the gene matches. The chain's CDR3 is CATSETGVNQPQHF. In nucleotides, the CDR3 is TGTGCCACCAGTGAAACAGGGGTCAATCAGCCCCAGCATTTT.

This clonotype was observed many times. The chain uses TRBV9 and TRBJ1-3; D ambiguous. This CDR3 comprises 16 residues. The ends were cut back, 3 bases at V and 0 bases at J, with 13 bases in the middle. CDR1 is SGDLS and CDR2 is YYNGEE in the germline V gene. The CDR3 nucleotides read TGTGCCAGCAGCGAGGCAAGTGCTCACTCTGGAAACACCATATATTTT. This sequence encodes CASSEASAHSGNTIYF. Looking up the rest from reference TRBV9 and TRBJ1-3 gives the full variable domain: DSGVTQTPKHLITATGQRVTLRCSPRSGDLSVYWYQQSLDQGLQFLIQYYNGEERAKGNILERFSAQQFPDLHSELNLSSLELGDSALYFCASSEASAHSGNTIYFGEGSWLTVV.

The rearrangement joins TRBV28 to TRBJ1-2; D is undetermined. Germline values: CDR1 MDHEN, CDR2 SYDVKM. Trimming cost V 8 bases and J 4 bases, with 11 bases left between them. CDR3 length equals 12 residues. CDR3 residues: CASEGSGYGYTF. In DNA, the CDR3 is TGTGCCAGCGAGGGATCCGGCTATGGCTACACCTTC.

CDR3 sequence reads: CASSDRPGGGETQYF. DNA for the CDR3: TGCGCCAGCAGTGATAGGCCAGGGGGCGGTGAGACCCAGTACTTC. This chain joins TRBV10-2 and TRBJ2-5; 8 bases align to TRBD1. The trim removed 3 bases at V and 5 bases at J, leaving 8 bases unmatched. In germline, CDR1 is WSHSY, CDR2 SAAADI. This CDR3 is built from 15 residues.

There are many counts of this clonotype. The chain couples TRBV19 to TRBJ1-2; no definite D call. The CDR3 has 14 amino acids. The V gene lost 6 bases and the J gene lost 4 bases, with 15 bases spanning the gap. Germline V gene sequence: CDR1 LNHDA, CDR2 SQIVND (reference sequence). The chain's CDR3 is CASSKQPPSYGYTF. The CDR3 DNA reads TGTGCCAGTAGCAAACAGCCGCCGAGCTATGGCTACACCTTC.

The V gene is TRBV11-1, the J gene TRBJ2-2; D gene unclear. The CDR3 spans 17 residues. From germline, CDR1 is SGHAT and CDR2 FQDESV (reference sequence). V was pared by 6 bases and J by 0 bases, with 17 bases between. The DNA of the CDR3 is TGTGCCAGCAGAGGAATCCCCCTGGCAACGAACACCGGGGAGCTGTTTTTT. Translation gives CASRGIPLATNTGELFF.

This clonotype was counted at least ten times. The chain couples TRBV30 to TRBJ1-2; no clear D. This CDR3 is 16 amino acids long. From germline, CDR1 is GTSNPN and CDR2 SVGIG (reference sequence). Trimming left V 3 bases short and J 4 bases short, with 21 bases between. The CDR3 is CAWSAMQGPKGYGYTF. The DNA for the CDR3 is TGTGCCTGGAGCGCCATGCAAGGGCCCAAAGGCTATGGCTACACCTTC.

At least ten counts were recorded for this clonotype. The rearrangement joins TRBV12-3 or TRBV12-4 to TRBJ1-1; D remains unclear. This CDR3 comprises 13 residues. Trimming left V 5 bases short and J 3 bases short, with 10 bases between. CDR3 protein: CASSALQDTEAFF. The CDR3 nucleotides read TGTGCCAGCAGTGCCCTCCAGGACACTGAAGCTTTCTTT.

This clonotype occurred many times. V is TRBV20-1 and J is TRBJ2-7, with D possibly being TRBD2 (5 bases). CDR1 and CDR2 from the germline V gene are DFQATT and SNEGSKA (reference sequence). The CDR3 contains 13 residues. Trimming shortened V by 5 bases and J by 4 bases, and 15 bases separated the two germline ends. CDR3 in DNA: TGCAGTGCTCTTCCCGACCGCGGGTACGAGCAGTACTTC. Translating gives CSALPDRGYEQYF.

This clonotype appeared many times. The chain has TRBV29-1 and TRBJ1-1; D is possibly TRBD1 (5 bases). V lost 5 bases and J 1 base, leaving 8 bases between the germline ends. From germline, CDR1 is SQVTM and CDR2 ANQGSEA. The CDR3 is 12 residues long. The CDR3 is CSVSDRNTEAFF. For the CDR3, the DNA is TGCAGCGTTTCTGACAGGAACACTGAAGCTTTCTTT.

The chain recombines TRBV2 with TRBJ2-5, with 7 bases fitting TRBD1. J was trimmed by 2 bases and V by 6 bases; bases with no gene match: 6. This CDR3 is 14 amino acids long. CDR1 and CDR2 (germline): SNHLY, FYNNEI. CDR3 sequence: CASRAGGSQETQYF. In DNA, the CDR3 is TGTGCCAGCAGGGCAGGGGGTAGTCAAGAGACCCAGTACTTC.

The chain links TRBV12-3 or TRBV12-4 to TRBJ1-1; a possible D gene is TRBD1 (6 bases). Trimming stripped 8 bases from V and 2 bases from J, with 15 bases between. The CDR3 is made up of 14 amino acids. In DNA, the CDR3 is TGTGCCAGCTCTCAAGGGACACACAACACTGAAGCTTTCTTT. It codes for CASSQGTHNTEAFF.

In its sample, this clonotype was seen many times. The CDR3 spells CASSLVAVNTGELFF. CDR3 DNA: TGTGCCAGCAGCTTAGTCGCGGTGAACACCGGGGAGCTGTTTTTT. V and J are TRBV7-2 and TRBJ2-2; D ambiguous. The CDR3 extends over 15 amino acids. Germline CDR1 is SGHTA and CDR2 is FQGNSA. V lost 1 base to trimming and J lost 1 base, with 7 bases between them.